This T cell receptor (beta chain) was sequenced in a study of graft-versus-host responses after intestinal transplantation. The table came from immunoSEQ multiplex PCR; TCRdb's copy has only in-frame clones and leaves some out. This table has thousands of clones, 30% to 35% appearing once. CDR1 is KGHSH, CDR2 LQKENI, per germline. The V gene end was trimmed by 3 bases and the J gene end by 6 bases; junction bases not matched to a gene: 7. This CDR3 is 15 amino acids long. This material consisted of alloreactive CD4+ T cells from a mixed lymphocyte reaction culture, taken before intestinal transplant. Stated subset: CFSE-low proliferating T cells sorted from approximately 6-day pre-transplant mixed lymphocyte reaction (GvH or HvG direction). The chain employs TRBV18 and TRBJ2-1; TRBD2 matches 8 bases. This sequence was found in a human patient who received an intestinal transplant. The CDR3 protein is CASSPKAGVVNEQFF. CDR3 coding DNA: TGTGCCAGCTCACCCAAAGCGGGAGTAGTCAATGAGCAGTTCTTC.